This entry lists 25 T cell receptor beta chains sequenced from one sample in a study of shared clonotypes between healthy human individuals. Measured with immunoSEQ multiplex PCR; TCRdb has only the in-frame clones, and not every one. The sample includes about 1.5 million clones, 95% to 99% of them seen just once. Sequencing used naive CD4+ T cells sorted from blood. As to subset: CD45RA+ positively selected. Source of these receptors: a man aged 30-40 years in good health.

The J gene is TRBJ1-1, the V gene TRBV12-5; possible D gene TRBD1, 5 bases. Germline V gene data show CDR1 as LGHNT and CDR2 as FRNRAP. The CDR3 sequence is 14 residues long. The V and J ends lost 5 bases and 4 bases respectively, with 14 bases between them. The CDR3 sequence is CASGPRGPGTEAFF. DNA for the CDR3: TGTGCTAGTGGTCCCCGGGGCCCGGGCACTGAAGCTTTCTTT.

The chain is built from TRBV18 and TRBJ2-3; a weak D match, TRBD1 (5 bases). Germline V gene data show CDR1 as KGHSH and CDR2 as LQKENI. Trimming took 0 bases from V and 6 from J, leaving 16 bases between them. CDR3 length: 16 amino acids. CDR3 sequence (DNA): TGTGCCAGCTCACCACCGTCGCGAGTCCCAGGGGATACGCAGTATTTT. Protein sequence: CASSPPSRVPGDTQYF. Full variable domain (rest looked up from reference TRBV18 and TRBJ2-3): NAGVMQNPRHLVRRRGQEARLRCSPMKGHSHVYWYRQLPEEGLKFMVYLQKENIIDESGMPKERFSAEFPKEGPSILRIQQVVRGDSAAYFCASSPPSRVPGDTQYFGPGTRLTVL.

V usage is TRBV7-9 and J usage is TRBJ2-3; 8 nucleotides match TRBD2. Germline CDR1 is SEHNR and CDR2 is FQNEAQ (reference sequence). V was pared by 4 bases and J by 4 bases, with 4 bases of the junction left unmatched. The CDR3 is made up of 14 amino acids. The CDR3 DNA reads TGTGCCAGCAGCTCCCGGGGGGGTTCAGATACGCAGTATTTT. Amino acids: CASSSRGGSDTQYF. The full variable domain, in which reference TRBV7-9 and TRBJ2-3 provide the parts outside the CDR3, is DTGVSQNPRHKITKRGQNVTFRCDPISEHNRLYWYRQTLGQGPEFLTYFQNEAQLEKSRLLSDRFSAERPKGSFSTLEIQRTEQGDSAMYLCASSSRGGSDTQYFGPGTRLTVL.

The gene calls are TRBV5-1 and TRBJ2-2, with TRBD1 identical over 7 bases. Germline assignment: CDR1 SGHRS and CDR2 YFSETQ. The V segment lost 4 bases and the J segment 6 bases; nucleotides outside the gene matches: 6. The CDR3 is 14 amino acids. The CDR3 DNA follows: TGCGCCAGCAGCGGCACAGGGGCGGCCGGGGAGCTGTTTTTT. Its translation is CASSGTGAAGELFF.

The chain joins TRBV5-1 to TRBJ2-1; D call uncertain. The CDR3 length is 14 residues. Germline CDR1 SGHRS, CDR2 YFSETQ. V was pared by 1 base and J by 7 bases, with 12 bases between. The CDR3 loop is CASSLPRQNNEQFF. The CDR3, as DNA: TGCGCCAGCAGCTTGCCTAGACAAAATAATGAGCAGTTCTTC. The full variable domain, with the rest looked up from reference TRBV5-1 and TRBJ2-1, is KAGVTQTPRYLIKTRGQQVTLSCSPISGHRSVSWYQQTPGQGLQFLFEYFSETQRNKGNFPGRFSGRQFSNSRSEMNVSTLELGDSALYLCASSLPRQNNEQFFGPGTRLTVL.

Regarding this clone: One junction end does not reproduce the germline sequence, and a read error may be involved. The chain couples TRBV20-1 to TRBJ2-7; D ambiguous. The CDR3 consists of 10 residues. In germline, CDR1 is DFQATT, CDR2 SNEGSKA (reference sequence). The CDR3 DNA reads as TGCAGTGCCGTCACAGACGAGCGGTACTTC. It specifies CSAVTDERYF.

The chain joins TRBV9 to TRBJ2-2, with TRBD2 matching over 9 bases. This CDR3 region has 18 residues. Germline CDR1 reads SGDLS; CDR2 reads YYNGEE. The V segment lost 2 bases and the J segment 0 bases; nucleotides outside the gene matches: 8. CDR3 sequence reads: CASSVSGLAKTNTGELFF. Written as DNA, the CDR3 is TGTGCCAGCAGCGTCTCGGGACTAGCTAAAACGAACACCGGGGAGCTGTTTTTT.

The chain employs TRBV18 and TRBJ2-3; D is uncertain. The CDR3 is 14 residues long. Trimming removed 0 bases from V and 4 bases from J, with 8 bases in between. Germline V gives CDR1 KGHSH, CDR2 LQKENI. In DNA, the CDR3 is TGTGCCAGCTCACCACCGCCCCAGCCAGATACGCAGTATTTT. Translated: CASSPPPQPDTQYF.

Remarks on this clone: Other nucleotide sequences in the sample specify the same CDR3. The rearrangement uses TRBV20-1 and TRBJ2-7; no clear D gene. This CDR3 region has 11 residues. Per germline, CDR1 DFQATT and CDR2 SNEGSKA (reference sequence). V gave up 3 bases and J gave up 3 bases, with 6 bases separating them. CDR3 coding DNA: TGCAGTGCTAGGCTGGTCTACGAGCAGTACTTC. Its protein product is CSARLVYEQYF.

In regard to this clone: At one end the junction does not follow the germline gene, possibly because of a read error. The chain carries TRBV30 and TRBJ1-1; a possible D gene is TRBD1 (6 bases). CDR1 is GTSNPN and CDR2 is SVGIG in the germline V gene (reference sequence). The CDR3 loop spans 11 amino acids. The DNA of the CDR3 is TGTGCCTGGAACACTGGACAGCCCGAAGTCTTT. Residues: CAWNTGQPEVF.

Written as DNA, the CDR3 is TGTGCCAGCAGCTATGAACAGGGGGCTTACTACAATGAGCAGTTCTTC. Protein product: CASSYEQGAYYNEQFF. The chain links TRBV14 to TRBJ2-1, with 9 bases fitting TRBD1. The CDR3 has 16 amino acids. Germline trimming cut 5 bases from V and 3 bases from J; bases unmatched to any gene: 8. Germline V gene data show CDR1 as SGHDN and CDR2 as FVKESK.

This clone has just a few counts. The V and J genes are TRBV2 and TRBJ2-1; TRBD1 might be the D (6 bases). Between the trimmed V and J ends, which lost 4 bases and 5 bases, there was a span of 15 bases. The germline V gene encodes CDR1 SNHLY and CDR2 FYNNEI. CDR3 length equals 15 residues. CDR3 loop: CASSVKRQGNNEQFF. CDR3 in DNA: TGTGCCAGCAGTGTTAAACGGCAGGGGAACAATGAGCAGTTCTTC.

This chain links TRBV15 with TRBJ2-5, with D possibly being TRBD2 (5 bases). V lost 8 bases to trimming and J lost 2 bases, with 18 bases between them. The CDR3 extends over 15 amino acids. The germline CDR1 and CDR2 sequences are LNHNV and YYDKDF (reference sequence). In nucleotides, the CDR3 is TGTGCCACCGGGGATGGCGGGTGGGCTCAAGAGACCCAGTACTTC. Its translation: CATGDGGWAQETQYF.

V and J are TRBV13 and TRBJ2-2; TRBD2 matches at 10 bases. CDR3 length equals 16 residues. The germline gives CDR1 PRHDT, CDR2 FYEKMQ (reference sequence). After removal of 0 bases from V and 7 bases from J, the junction contained 5 bases not matched to a gene. The CDR3 nucleotides are TGTGCCAGCAGCTTAGGACTAGCGGGACGGATCGGGGAGCTGTTTTTT. It translates to CASSLGLAGRIGELFF.

This clone has a single count. The rearrangement uses TRBV4-1 and TRBJ2-7, with 9 bases fitting TRBD2. The CDR3 has 18 amino acids. CDR1 and CDR2 from the germline V gene are MGHRA and YSYEKL. The V segment lost 2 bases and the J segment 4 bases; nucleotides outside the gene matches: 15. The CDR3 DNA reads TGCGCCAGCAGCCAATCCCCTTTGACTAGCGGTAACGTTTACGAGCAGTACTTC. As protein: CASSQSPLTSGNVYEQYF.

The J gene is TRBJ1-1, the V gene TRBV28; no reliable D call. Trimming shortened V by 6 bases and J by 1 base, and 9 bases separated the two germline ends. CDR3 size: 13 residues. From germline, CDR1 is MDHEN and CDR2 SYDVKM. The CDR3 loop is CASRTTRNTEAFF. For the CDR3, the DNA is TGTGCCAGCAGGACCACCAGGAACACTGAAGCTTTCTTT. The variable domain in full, with the rest retrieved from reference TRBV28 and TRBJ1-1, is DVKVTQSSRYLVKRTGEKVFLECVQDMDHENMFWYRQDPGLGLRLIYFSYDVKMKEKGDIPEGYSVSREKKERFSLILESASTNQTSMYLCASRTTRNTEAFFGQGTRLTVV.

This rearrangement joins TRBV19 to TRBJ1-5, with 8 positions matching TRBD1. CDR3 size: 15 residues. J was trimmed by 3 bases and V by 6 bases; bases with no gene match: 7. CDR1 is LNHDA and CDR2 is SQIVND in the germline V gene (reference sequence). In DNA, the CDR3 is TGTGCCAGTAGAGACCGGACAGGGAACAATCAGCCCCAGCATTTT. It is translated as CASRDRTGNNQPQHF.

J is TRBJ1-1 and V is TRBV2, with a possible D match to TRBD1 (6 bases). From germline, CDR1 is SNHLY and CDR2 FYNNEI. The CDR3 has 14 amino acids. Deletions cut 5 bases from V and 6 bases from J, with 16 bases between. The CDR3 nucleotides are TGTGCCAGCAGTCCCCCGTGGGGGCACCCTGAAGCTTTCTTT. It translates to CASSPPWGHPEAFF.

The chain employs TRBV9 and TRBJ2-7, with D perhaps TRBD1 (5 bases). Trimming removed 0 bases at V and 6 bases at J, with 13 bases between. CDR1 and CDR2 (germline): SGDLS, YYNGEE. The CDR3 consists of 14 residues. The DNA of the CDR3 is TGTGCCAGCAGCGTAGTCGCCAGGGCGAGCGAGCAGTACTTC. Its protein product is CASSVVARASEQYF.

This clone was detected once. V gene TRBV18 combines with J gene TRBJ1-3; no clear D gene. Deletions cut 1 base from V and 3 bases from J, with 16 bases between. CDR1 is KGHSH, CDR2 LQKENI, per germline. This CDR3 is built from 17 residues. Written as DNA, the CDR3 is TGTGCCAGCTCACCACTAATACAGAACCAAATTGGAAACACCATATATTTT. Its translation: CASSPLIQNQIGNTIYF.

The V and J genes are TRBV6-5 and TRBJ2-7; the D call may be TRBD1 or TRBD2 (5 bases each). The germline V and J ends were trimmed by 6 bases and 4 bases, with 16 bases remaining between them. This CDR3 is 14 amino acids long. The V gene's germline CDR1 is MNHEY and CDR2 SVGAGI. CDR3 amino acids: CASRGPGTGYEQYF. The CDR3 DNA reads as TGTGCCAGCAGGGGCCCCGGGACGGGGTACGAGCAGTACTTC.

This clone was picked up one time. This chain uses TRBV11-2 with TRBJ2-1; D unresolved. The CDR3 is 13 residues long. The germline gives CDR1 SGHAT, CDR2 FQNNGV. The V end lost 5 bases, the J end lost 7 bases, and 12 bases lay between the germline ends. In nucleotides, the CDR3 is TGTGCCAGCAGCCCGAACGTCGTTAATGAGCAGTTCTTC. Protein sequence: CASSPNVVNEQFF. The variable domain in full, completed from reference TRBV11-2 and TRBJ2-1, reads EAGVAQSPRYKIIEKRQSVAFWCNPISGHATLYWYQQILGQGPKLLIQFQNNGVVDDSQLPKDRFSAERLKGVDSTLKIQPAKLEDSAVYLCASSPNVVNEQFFGPGTRLTVL.

V and J are TRBV28 and TRBJ1-1, with unresolved D. The germline gives CDR1 MDHEN, CDR2 SYDVKM. V dropped 2 bases and J dropped 0 bases, with 10 bases sitting between them. CDR3 length: 15 residues. Written as DNA, the CDR3 is TGTGCCAGCAGTTTACGGCTACGGGTGAACACTGAAGCTTTCTTT. It translates to CASSLRLRVNTEAFF.

Points on this clone: Distinct nucleotide sequences in the sample also encode this CDR3. The chain uses TRBV7-2 and TRBJ2-3, with D possibly TRBD2 on 5 matching bases. Germline CDR1 SGHTA, CDR2 FQGNSA. The CDR3 has 14 amino acids. V shed 5 bases and J shed 0 bases, with 9 bases lying between them. Here the CDR3 DNA reads TGTGCCAGCAGCCTCTGGACTAGCACAGATACGCAGTATTTT. Residues: CASSLWTSTDTQYF.

The chain links TRBV27 to TRBJ2-1, with 9 bases identical to TRBD1. V was clipped by 5 bases and J by 4 bases; unmatched bases: 6. Looked up from germline, CDR1 is MNHEY and CDR2 is SMNVEV (reference sequence). The CDR3 loop spans 15 amino acids. CDR3 bases: TGTGCCAGCAGTCTGGACAGGGGAAATTACAATGAGCAGTTCTTC. Amino acid sequence: CASSLDRGNYNEQFF.